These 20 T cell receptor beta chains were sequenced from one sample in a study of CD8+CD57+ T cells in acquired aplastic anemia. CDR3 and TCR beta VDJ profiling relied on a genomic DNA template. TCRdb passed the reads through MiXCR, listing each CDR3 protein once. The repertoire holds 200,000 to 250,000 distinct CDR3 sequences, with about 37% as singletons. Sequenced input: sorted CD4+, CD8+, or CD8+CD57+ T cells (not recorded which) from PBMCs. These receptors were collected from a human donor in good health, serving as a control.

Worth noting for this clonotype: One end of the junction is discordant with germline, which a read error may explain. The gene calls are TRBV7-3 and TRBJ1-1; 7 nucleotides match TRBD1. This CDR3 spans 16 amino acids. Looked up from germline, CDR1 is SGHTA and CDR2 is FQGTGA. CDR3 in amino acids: CVSSLDRAGLNTEAFF. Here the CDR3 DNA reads TGTGTCAGCAGCTTAGACAGGGCCGGGCTAAACACTGAAGCTTTCTTT.

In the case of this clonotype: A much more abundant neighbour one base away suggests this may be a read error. CDR3 loop: CASSVYQGSGTQYF. In nucleotides, the CDR3 is TGTGCCAGCAGCGTATACCAGGGTTCAGGTACGCAGTATTTT. The V and J genes are TRBV9 and TRBJ2-3, with D tentatively TRBD1 (5 bases). This CDR3 contains 14 residues. CDR1 is SGDLS, CDR2 YYNGEE, per germline. V lost 1 base and J lost 8, with 14 bases in between.

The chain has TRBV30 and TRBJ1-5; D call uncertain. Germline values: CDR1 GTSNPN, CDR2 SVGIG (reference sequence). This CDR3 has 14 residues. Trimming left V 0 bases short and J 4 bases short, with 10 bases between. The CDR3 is CAWSVTKGNQPQHF. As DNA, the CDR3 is TGTGCCTGGAGTGTTACGAAAGGGAATCAGCCCCAGCATTTT.

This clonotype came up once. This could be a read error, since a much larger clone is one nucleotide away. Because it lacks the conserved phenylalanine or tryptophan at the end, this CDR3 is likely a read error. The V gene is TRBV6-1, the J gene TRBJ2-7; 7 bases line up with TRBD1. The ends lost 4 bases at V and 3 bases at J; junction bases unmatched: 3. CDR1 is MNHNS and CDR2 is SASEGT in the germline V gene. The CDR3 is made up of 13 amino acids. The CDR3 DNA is TGTGCCAGCAGTGCCACAGGGGTCTACGAGCAGTACCTC. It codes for CASSATGVYEQYL.

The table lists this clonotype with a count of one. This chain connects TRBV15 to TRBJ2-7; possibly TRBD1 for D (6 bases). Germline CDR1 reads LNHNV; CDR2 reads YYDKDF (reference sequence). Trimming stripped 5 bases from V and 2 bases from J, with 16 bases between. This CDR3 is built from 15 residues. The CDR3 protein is CATSRAPGGTYEQYF. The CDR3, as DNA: TGTGCCACCAGCCGAGCCCCTGGGGGCACCTACGAGCAGTACTTC.

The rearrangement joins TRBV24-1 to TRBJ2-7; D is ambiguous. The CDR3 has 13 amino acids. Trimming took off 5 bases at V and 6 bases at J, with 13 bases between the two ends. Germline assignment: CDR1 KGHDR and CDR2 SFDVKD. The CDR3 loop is CATSASLMGEQYF. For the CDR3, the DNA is TGTGCCACCAGTGCGTCCCTAATGGGCGAGCAGTACTTC.

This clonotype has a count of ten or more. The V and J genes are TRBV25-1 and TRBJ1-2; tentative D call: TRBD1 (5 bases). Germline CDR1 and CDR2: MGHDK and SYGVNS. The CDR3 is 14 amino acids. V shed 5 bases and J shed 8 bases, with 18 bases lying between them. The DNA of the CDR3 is TGTGCCAGCAGTTTGAGGGAAAGGGGTAGCGGCTACACCTTC. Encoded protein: CASSLRERGSGYTF.

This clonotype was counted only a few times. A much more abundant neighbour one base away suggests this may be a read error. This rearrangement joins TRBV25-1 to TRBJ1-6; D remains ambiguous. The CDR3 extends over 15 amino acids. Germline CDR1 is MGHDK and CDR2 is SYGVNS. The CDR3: CASRAWESDNLPLHF. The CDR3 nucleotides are TGTGCCAGCAGGGCGTGGGAAAGCGATAATTTACCCCTCCACTTT.

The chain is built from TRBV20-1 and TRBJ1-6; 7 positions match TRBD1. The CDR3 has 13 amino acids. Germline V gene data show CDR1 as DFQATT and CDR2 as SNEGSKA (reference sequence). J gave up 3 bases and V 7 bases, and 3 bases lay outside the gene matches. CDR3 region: CSGGDSYNSPLHF. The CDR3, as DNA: TGCAGTGGCGGGGACAGCTATAATTCACCCCTCCACTTT.

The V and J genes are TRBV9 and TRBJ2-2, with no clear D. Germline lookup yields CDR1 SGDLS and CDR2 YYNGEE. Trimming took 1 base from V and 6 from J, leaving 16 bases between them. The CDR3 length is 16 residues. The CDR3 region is CASSVYSGVNSGELFF. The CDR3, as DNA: TGTGCCAGCAGCGTATATAGTGGGGTAAACTCCGGGGAGCTGTTTTTT.

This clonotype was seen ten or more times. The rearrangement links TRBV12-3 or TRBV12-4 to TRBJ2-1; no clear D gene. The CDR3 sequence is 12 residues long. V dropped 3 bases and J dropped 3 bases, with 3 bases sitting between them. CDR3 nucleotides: TGTGCCAGCAGTTTTTACTACAATGAGCAGTTCTTC. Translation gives CASSFYYNEQFF.

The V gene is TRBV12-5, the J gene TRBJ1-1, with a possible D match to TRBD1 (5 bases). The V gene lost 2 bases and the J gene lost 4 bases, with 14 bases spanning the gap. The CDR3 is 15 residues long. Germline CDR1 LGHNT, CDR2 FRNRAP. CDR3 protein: CASGLRPGSSTEAFF. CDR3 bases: TGTGCTAGTGGTTTGCGCCCAGGGAGTAGCACTGAAGCTTTCTTT. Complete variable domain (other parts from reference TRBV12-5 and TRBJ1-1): DARVTQTPRHKVTEMGQEVTMRCQPILGHNTVFWYRQTMMQGLELLAYFRNRAPLDDSGMPKDRFSAEMPDATLATLKIQPSEPRDSAVYFCASGLRPGSSTEAFFGQGTRLTVV.

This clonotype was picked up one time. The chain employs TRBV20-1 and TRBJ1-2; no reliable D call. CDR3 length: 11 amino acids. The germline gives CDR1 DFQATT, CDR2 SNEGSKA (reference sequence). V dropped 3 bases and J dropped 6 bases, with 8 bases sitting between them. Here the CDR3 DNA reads TGCAGTGCTAGGTGGCGAGATGGCTACACCTTC. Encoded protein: CSARWRDGYTF.

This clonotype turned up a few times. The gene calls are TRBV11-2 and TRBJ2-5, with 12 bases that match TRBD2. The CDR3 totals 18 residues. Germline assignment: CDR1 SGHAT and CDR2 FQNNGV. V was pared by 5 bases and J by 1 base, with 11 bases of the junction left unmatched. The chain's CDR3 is CASSPRRLAGDLQETQYF. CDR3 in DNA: TGTGCCAGCAGCCCAAGACGACTAGCGGGGGACCTCCAAGAGACCCAGTACTTC.

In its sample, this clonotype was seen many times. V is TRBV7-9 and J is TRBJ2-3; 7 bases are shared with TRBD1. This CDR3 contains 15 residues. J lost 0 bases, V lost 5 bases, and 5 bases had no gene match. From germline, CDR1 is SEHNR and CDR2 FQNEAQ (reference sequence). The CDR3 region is CASSPKGASTDTQYF. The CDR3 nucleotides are TGTGCCAGCAGCCCAAAGGGGGCCAGCACAGATACGCAGTATTTT.

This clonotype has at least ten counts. The DNA of the CDR3 is TGTGCCAGCAGCCGATACAGGGACACTGAAGCTTTCTTT. Translated, it gives CASSRYRDTEAFF. The V and J genes are TRBV14 and TRBJ1-1, with D possibly TRBD1 on 6 matching bases. The V end lost 4 bases, the J end lost 3 bases, and 9 bases lay between the germline ends. The germline CDR1 and CDR2 sequences are SGHDN and FVKESK. The CDR3 runs to 13 residues. Drawing the rest from reference TRBV14 and TRBJ1-1, the complete variable domain is EAGVTQFPSHSVIEKGQTVTLRCDPISGHDNLYWYRRVMGKEIKFLLHFVKESKQDESGMPNNRFLAERTGGTYSTLKVQPAELEDSGVYFCASSRYRDTEAFFGQGTRLTVV.

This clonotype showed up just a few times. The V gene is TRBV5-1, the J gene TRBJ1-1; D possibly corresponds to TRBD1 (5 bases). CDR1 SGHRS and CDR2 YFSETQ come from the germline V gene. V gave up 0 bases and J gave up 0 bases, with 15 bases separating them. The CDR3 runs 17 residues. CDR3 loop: CASSLGHIGHMNTEAFF. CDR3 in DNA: TGCGCCAGCAGCTTGGGTCATATCGGACATATGAACACTGAAGCTTTCTTT.

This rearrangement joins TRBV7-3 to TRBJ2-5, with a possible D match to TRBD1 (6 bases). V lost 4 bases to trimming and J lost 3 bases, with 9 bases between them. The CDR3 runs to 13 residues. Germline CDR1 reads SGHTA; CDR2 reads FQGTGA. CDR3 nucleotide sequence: TGTGCCAGCAGCTCAAACAGGGAAGAGACCCAGTACTTC. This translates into CASSSNREETQYF.

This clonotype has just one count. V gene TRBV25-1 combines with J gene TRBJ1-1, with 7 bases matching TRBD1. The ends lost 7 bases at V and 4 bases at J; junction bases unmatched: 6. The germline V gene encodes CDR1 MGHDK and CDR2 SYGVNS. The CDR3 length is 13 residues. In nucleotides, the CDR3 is TGTGCCAGCACGAATGACAGGGCCACTGAAGCTTTCTTT. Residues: CASTNDRATEAFF.

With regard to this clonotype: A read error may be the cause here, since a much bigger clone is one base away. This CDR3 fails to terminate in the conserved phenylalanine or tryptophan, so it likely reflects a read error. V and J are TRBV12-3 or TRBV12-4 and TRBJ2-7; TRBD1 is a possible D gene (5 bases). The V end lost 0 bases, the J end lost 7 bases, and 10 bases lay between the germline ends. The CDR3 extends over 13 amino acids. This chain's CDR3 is CASSLASGWEQYL. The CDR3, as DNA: TGTGCCAGCAGTTTAGCGTCAGGGTGGGAGCAGTACCTC.